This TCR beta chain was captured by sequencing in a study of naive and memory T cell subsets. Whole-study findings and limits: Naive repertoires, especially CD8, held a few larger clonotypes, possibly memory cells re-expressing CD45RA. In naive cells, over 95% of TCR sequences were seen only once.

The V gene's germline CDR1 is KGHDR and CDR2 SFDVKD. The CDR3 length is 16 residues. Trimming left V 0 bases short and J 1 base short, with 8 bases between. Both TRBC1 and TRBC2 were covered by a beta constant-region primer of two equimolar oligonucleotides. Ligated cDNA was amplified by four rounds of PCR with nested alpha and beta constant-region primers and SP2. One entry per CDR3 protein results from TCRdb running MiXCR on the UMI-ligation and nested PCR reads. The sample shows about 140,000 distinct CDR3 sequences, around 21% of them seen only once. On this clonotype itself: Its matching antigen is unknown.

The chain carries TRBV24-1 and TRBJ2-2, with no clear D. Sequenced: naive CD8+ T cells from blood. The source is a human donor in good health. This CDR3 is CATSDLQAGNTGELFF. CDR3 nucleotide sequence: TGTGCCACCAGTGATTTGCAGGCCGGGAACACCGGGGAGCTGTTTTTT.